A single sample is the source of the 27 T cell receptor beta chains below, sequenced in a study of regulatory T cells in long-lasting Graves disease. To make TCR beta libraries, researchers used iRepertoire HTBI primers and Arm-PCR of CDR3 regions. TCRdb itself ran the multiplex PCR reads through MiXCR, one entry per CDR3 protein. The sample contains approximately 300,000 distinct CDR3 sequences, under 20% of which appear only once. As to time point: newly diagnosed GD, antithyroid drugs for less than 3 months. PBMCs provided the RNA from which the TCR library was made. The starting material was peripheral blood mononuclear cells (PBMCs), obtained at new diagnosis, from a patient treated with antithyroid drugs. The receptors derive from a female donor with Graves disease.

Many counts were recorded for this clonotype. The chain couples TRBV11-2 to TRBJ2-4, with no clear D. The V gene's germline CDR1 is SGHAT and CDR2 FQNNGV. V dropped 5 bases and J dropped 4 bases, with 12 bases sitting between them. The CDR3 is 14 residues long. CDR3 protein: CASSPLPLKNIQYF. For the CDR3, the DNA is TGTGCCAGCAGCCCCCTACCGCTAAAAAACATTCAGTACTTC.

This clonotype showed up many times. V is TRBV28 and J is TRBJ1-6; D remains unclear. The CDR3 has 14 residues. CDR1 is MDHEN, CDR2 SYDVKM, per germline. Trimming pared 4 bases from V and 3 bases from J, leaving 7 bases between. Here the CDR3 DNA reads TGTGCCAGCAGTTCTTTAGGCTATAATTCACCCCTCCACTTT. This sequence encodes CASSSLGYNSPLHF.

A word on this clonotype: A much larger clone lies one base from this, so it may be a read error. The chain recombines TRBV2 with TRBJ1-1; 7 bases are a match to TRBD1. The J call may be incorrect, as the DNA end agrees better with TRBJ2-3. This CDR3 has 14 residues. Germline V gene data show CDR1 as SNHLY and CDR2 as FYNNEI. CDR3 sequence: CASRRDRASDTQYF. CDR3 bases: TGTGCCAGCAGGAGGGACAGAGCCTCAGATACGCAGTATTTT.

The table lists this clonotype with many counts. J is TRBJ2-7 and V is TRBV6-1; D may be TRBD1 or TRBD2 (7 bases each). The germline CDR1 and CDR2 sequences are MNHNS and SASEGT. The CDR3 sequence is 14 residues long. The V end lost 8 bases, the J end lost 3 bases, and 17 bases lay between the germline ends. Written as DNA, the CDR3 is TGTGCCAGCTCACCGGCAGGGGGGGGCTACGAGCAGTACTTC. It encodes CASSPAGGGYEQYF.

This clonotype was detected ten times or more. The V gene is TRBV27, the J gene TRBJ1-6; D is undetermined. The germline V and J ends were trimmed by 0 bases and 4 bases, with 4 bases remaining between them. The CDR3 contains 14 residues. Germline loops: CDR1 MNHEY, CDR2 SMNVEV (reference sequence). CDR3 DNA sequence: TGTGCCAGCAGTTTATCCACATATAATTCACCCCTCCACTTT. Its translation is CASSLSTYNSPLHF.

There are a few counts of this clonotype. The V call is TRBV19, the J call TRBJ2-7; TRBD2 aligns across 11 bases. Germline CDR1 LNHDA, CDR2 SQIVND (reference sequence). Trimming removed 3 bases from V and 6 bases from J; junction bases left unmatched: 4. CDR3 size: 14 residues. CDR3 DNA sequence: TGTGCCAGTAGTATGTTAGCGGGAGGGCTCGAGCAGTACTTC. Encoded protein: CASSMLAGGLEQYF.

This clonotype was recorded at least ten times. The genes are TRBV6-5 and TRBJ2-1; D not resolved. Trimming shortened V by 0 bases and J by 4 bases, and 7 bases separated the two germline ends. The CDR3 is made up of 14 amino acids. Germline loops: CDR1 MNHEY, CDR2 SVGAGI. The CDR3 DNA reads TGTGCCAGCAGTTACTCTGCCCAGTACAATGAGCAGTTCTTC. This codes for CASSYSAQYNEQFF.

In its sample, this clonotype was seen many times. This chain connects TRBV5-1 to TRBJ1-3; D unresolved. The CDR3 length is 14 residues. Looked up from germline, CDR1 is SGHRS and CDR2 is YFSETQ. Trimming took off 4 bases at V and 0 bases at J, with 8 bases between the two ends. This CDR3 reads CASSRRSSGNTIYF. Here the CDR3 DNA reads TGCGCCAGCAGCCGAAGATCCTCTGGAAACACCATATATTTT.

Regarding this clonotype: A much larger clone differs from this one at a single base, so this may be a read error. This sequence joins TRBV11-2 and TRBJ2-3; maybe TRBD1 (6 bases). Germline CDR1 and CDR2: SGHAT and FQNNGV. This CDR3 has 16 residues. In DNA form, the CDR3 reads TGTGCCAGCAGCCCCCCTAAAGGGACATACTCCTACGAGCAGAACTTC. Encoded protein: CASSPPKGTYSYEQNF.

Many counts were recorded for this clonotype. This chain links TRBV18 with TRBJ2-7; 10 nucleotides align to TRBD2. Trimming took 8 bases from V and 0 from J; bases not matched to a gene: 7. The CDR3 consists of 15 residues. Germline CDR1 KGHSH, CDR2 LQKENI. CDR3 sequence: CASSESGGASYEQYF. In DNA, the CDR3 is TGTGCCAGCAGCGAGAGCGGGGGGGCCTCCTACGAGCAGTACTTC.

This clonotype was seen ten or more times. The rearrangement uses TRBV10-2 and TRBJ1-1, with TRBD1 as a possible D gene (6 bases). The germline V gene encodes CDR1 WSHSY and CDR2 SAAADI. CDR3 length: 16 amino acids. Trimming took off 6 bases at V and 0 bases at J, with 17 bases between the two ends. In nucleotides, the CDR3 is TGCGCCAGCAGGGTTCGCGACAGGTCTATGAACACTGAAGCTTTCTTT. Translating gives CASRVRDRSMNTEAFF.

This clonotype was seen more than once but under ten times. With a far larger clone one base away, a read error is the likely cause. The J gene is TRBJ2-1, the V gene TRBV6-1; TRBD2 might be the D (5 bases). This CDR3 contains 14 residues. Trimming stripped 7 bases from V and 10 bases from J, with 20 bases between. Germline V lookup: CDR1 MNHNS, CDR2 SASEGT. The CDR3 DNA reads as TGTGCCAGCACTGAGGACTTGAGCTCCTACGAGCAGTTCTTC. It is translated as CASTEDLSSYEQFF.

This clonotype was seen ten or more times. This chain joins TRBV4-2 and TRBJ2-7; the D gene is possibly TRBD2 (6 bases). This CDR3 region has 16 residues. The ends were cut back, 8 bases at V and 7 bases at J, with 27 bases in the middle. The germline V gene has CDR1 LGHNA and CDR2 YNFKEQ. CDR3 nucleotides: TGTGCCAGCGCCCGTGAGGAGGGATGGGGTGATGGGGAGCAGTACTTC. Amino acids: CASAREEGWGDGEQYF.

This clonotype was counted many times. The chain carries TRBV19 and TRBJ1-4; the D gene is possibly TRBD1 (5 bases). The CDR3 has 17 amino acids. CDR1 LNHDA and CDR2 SQIVND come from the germline V gene (reference sequence). The ends were cut back, 0 bases at V and 8 bases at J, with 19 bases in the middle. CDR3 nucleotide sequence: TGTGCCAGTAGTATAGACAGGGATTGGCTAAGACGGGAAAAACTGTTTTTT. Translated, it gives CASSIDRDWLRREKLFF.

This chain joins TRBV3-1 and TRBJ2-2; D is unresolved. Looked up from germline, CDR1 is LGHDT and CDR2 is YNNKEL (reference sequence). The CDR3 sequence is 13 residues long. Trimming took off 2 bases at V and 9 bases at J, with 10 bases between the two ends. CDR3 sequence reads: CASSQRTDWELFF. The CDR3, as DNA: TGTGCCAGCAGCCAAAGAACTGATTGGGAGCTGTTTTTT.

This clonotype was seen at least ten times. This chain uses TRBV30 with TRBJ1-2; D gene uncertain. CDR3 length: 11 residues. Germline V gene data show CDR1 as GTSNPN and CDR2 as SVGIG (reference sequence). Trimming cost V 1 base and J 6 bases, with 6 bases left between them. CDR3 sequence (DNA): TGTGCCTGGAGTGACTCACATGGCTACACCTTC. Encoded protein: CAWSDSHGYTF.

The table lists this clonotype with many counts. The chain joins TRBV12-5 to TRBJ2-1; 7 nucleotides line up with TRBD2. V trimming: 5 bases; J trimming: 3 bases; junction bases outside the gene matches: 7. Germline V gene lookup returns CDR1 LGHNT and CDR2 FRNRAP. The length of the CDR3 is 15 residues. CDR3: CASGPPSGGYNEQFF. In nucleotides, the CDR3 is TGTGCTAGTGGTCCCCCCTCGGGAGGCTACAATGAGCAGTTCTTC.

The V gene is TRBV30, the J gene TRBJ2-7; D ambiguous. Trimming took off 4 bases at V and 6 bases at J, with 13 bases between the two ends. CDR1 GTSNPN and CDR2 SVGIG come from the germline V gene (reference sequence). The CDR3 consists of 12 residues. CDR3 DNA: TGTGCCTGGATGCCCGCAGTGGGCGAGCAGTACTTC. This codes for CAWMPAVGEQYF.

This clonotype was observed many times. This chain joins TRBV28 and TRBJ1-4; tentatively, D is TRBD1 (5 bases). Trimming shortened V by 0 bases and J by 2 bases, and 13 bases separated the two germline ends. Germline CDR1 and CDR2: MDHEN and SYDVKM. The CDR3 length is 17 residues. The CDR3 sequence: CASSLWGFGATNEKLFF. The CDR3 nucleotides are TGTGCCAGCAGTTTATGGGGTTTTGGGGCCACTAATGAAAAACTGTTTTTT.

This clonotype was observed many times. The chain has TRBV10-2 and TRBJ2-5; D assignment may be TRBD1 or TRBD2 (5 bases each). V was pared by 4 bases and J by 3 bases, with 12 bases between. CDR3 length: 14 amino acids. Germline loops: CDR1 WSHSY, CDR2 SAAADI. CDR3 residues: CASSVVGTEETQYF. CDR3 DNA: TGCGCCAGCAGTGTAGTAGGGACGGAAGAGACCCAGTACTTC.

Comment on this clonotype: Given a much more abundant clone one base away, this may be a read error. The genes are TRBV5-1 and TRBJ1-1, with a tentative D call TRBD1 (5 bases). The CDR3 is 13 residues long. Germline CDR1 reads SGHRS; CDR2 reads YFSETQ. In nucleotides, the CDR3 is TGCGCCAGCAGCGTTCAGGGAAACACTCAAGCTTTCTTT. It is translated as CASSVQGNTQAFF.

This clonotype was observed once. A read error is likely here: a far larger clone is one base away. Here the CDR3 DNA reads TGTGCCAGCAGTTCCTGCACAGATACGCAGTATTTT. Translating it yields CASSSCTDTQYF. This chain uses TRBV11-2 with TRBJ2-3; D gene ambiguous. The V end lost 6 bases, the J end lost 1 base, and 5 bases lay between the germline ends. This CDR3 has 12 residues. From germline, CDR1 is SGHAT and CDR2 FQNNGV.

The chain joins TRBV12-3 or TRBV12-4 to TRBJ1-4, with 7 bases matching TRBD1. The CDR3 runs 15 residues. V lost 5 bases to trimming and J lost 4 bases; unmatched junction nucleotides: 7. The CDR3 DNA reads as TGTGCCAGCAGTCTAAGACAGGGCAGTAATGAAAAACTGTTTTTT. Protein product: CASSLRQGSNEKLFF.

This rearrangement joins TRBV6-1 to TRBJ2-7, with D perhaps matching TRBD2 (6 bases). The CDR3 sequence is 14 residues long. V shed 6 bases and J shed 3 bases, with 15 bases lying between them. Germline CDR1 is MNHNS and CDR2 is SASEGT. The CDR3 here is CASRSRDSYYEQYF. CDR3 in DNA: TGTGCCAGCAGGAGCCGGGACTCCTACTACGAGCAGTACTTC.

This clonotype was counted many times. CDR3 nucleotide sequence: TGTGCCAGCAGTTTCTCCCCGACAGGGGAGTACCAAGAGACCCAGTACTTC. This gives the protein CASSFSPTGEYQETQYF. The chain is built from TRBV12-3 or TRBV12-4 and TRBJ2-5; 8 bases are shared with TRBD1. The CDR3 extends over 17 amino acids. Trimming took 3 bases from V and 0 from J; bases not matched to a gene: 9.

The sample holds a few counts of this clonotype. The chain is built from TRBV4-1 and TRBJ2-1; 8 nucleotides match TRBD2. Per germline, CDR1 MGHRA and CDR2 YSYEKL. The CDR3 consists of 17 residues. With 4 bases clipped from V and 7 bases from J, the junction kept 15 bases outside the gene matches. As DNA, the CDR3 is TGCGCCAGCAGCCCGTTGGTCGGGGGGGGCGTTCGAAATGAGCAGTTCTTC. This gives the protein CASSPLVGGGVRNEQFF.

The rearrangement links TRBV12-3 or TRBV12-4 to TRBJ2-1; 8 bases match TRBD2. The CDR3 runs 12 residues. With 6 bases clipped from V and 16 bases from J, the junction kept 11 bases outside the gene matches. CDR3 sequence (DNA): TGTGCCAGCAGCCTCGGACTAGCCAAGGTTTTCTTC. Translating gives CASSLGLAKVFF.